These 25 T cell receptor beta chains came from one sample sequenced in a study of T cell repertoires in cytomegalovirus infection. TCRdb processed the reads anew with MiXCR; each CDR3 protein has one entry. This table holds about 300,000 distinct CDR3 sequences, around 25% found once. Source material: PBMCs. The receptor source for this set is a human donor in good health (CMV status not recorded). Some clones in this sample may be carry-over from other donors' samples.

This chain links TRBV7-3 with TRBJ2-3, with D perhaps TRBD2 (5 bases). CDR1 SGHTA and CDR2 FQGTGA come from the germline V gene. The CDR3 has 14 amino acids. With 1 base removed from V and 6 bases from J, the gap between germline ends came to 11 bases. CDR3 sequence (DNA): TGTGCCAGCAGCTTAAGCGGAGCGGACGATACGCAGTATTTT. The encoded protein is CASSLSGADDTQYF.

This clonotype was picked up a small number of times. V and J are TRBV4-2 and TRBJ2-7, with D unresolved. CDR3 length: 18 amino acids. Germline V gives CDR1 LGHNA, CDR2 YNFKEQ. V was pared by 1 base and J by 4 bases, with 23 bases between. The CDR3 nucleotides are TGTGCCAGCAGCCAAGTGGGCCATGCGGCCGGAGTTGTTTACGAGCAGTACTTC. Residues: CASSQVGHAAGVVYEQYF.

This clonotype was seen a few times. CDR3 in amino acids: CASSLVPGGAANYGYTF. DNA for the CDR3: TGTGCCAGCAGCTTAGTTCCAGGGGGCGCAGCTAACTATGGCTACACCTTC. This rearrangement joins TRBV7-2 to TRBJ1-2; 8 bases agree with TRBD1. The CDR3 contains 17 residues. Germline-derived CDR1 and CDR2 are SGHTA and FQGNSA. V lost 1 base, J lost 0 bases, and 7 bases stayed unmatched.

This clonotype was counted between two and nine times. The CDR3 here is CSAHGDRDQPQHF. In nucleotides, the CDR3 is TGCAGTGCTCACGGGGACAGAGATCAGCCCCAGCATTTT. This chain joins TRBV20-1 and TRBJ1-5; 7 bases are shared with TRBD1. Germline CDR1 and CDR2: DFQATT and SNEGSKA (reference sequence). The CDR3 is 13 residues long. After removal of 5 bases from V and 5 bases from J, the junction contained 6 bases not matched to a gene.

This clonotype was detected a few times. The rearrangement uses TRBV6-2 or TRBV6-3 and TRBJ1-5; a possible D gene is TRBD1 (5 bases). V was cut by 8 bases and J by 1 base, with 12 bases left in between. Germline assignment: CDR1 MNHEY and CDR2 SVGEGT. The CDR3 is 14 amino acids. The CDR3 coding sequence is TGTGCCAGCGGGGACCTTGGAAGCAATCAGCCCCAGCATTTT. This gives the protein CASGDLGSNQPQHF.

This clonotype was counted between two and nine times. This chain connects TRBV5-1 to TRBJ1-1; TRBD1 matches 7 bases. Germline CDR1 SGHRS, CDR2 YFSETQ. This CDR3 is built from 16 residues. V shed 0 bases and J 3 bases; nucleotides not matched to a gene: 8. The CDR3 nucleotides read TGCGCCAGCAGCTTGGACAGGGGAGGAGACCACACTGAAGCTTTCTTT. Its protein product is CASSLDRGGDHTEAFF.

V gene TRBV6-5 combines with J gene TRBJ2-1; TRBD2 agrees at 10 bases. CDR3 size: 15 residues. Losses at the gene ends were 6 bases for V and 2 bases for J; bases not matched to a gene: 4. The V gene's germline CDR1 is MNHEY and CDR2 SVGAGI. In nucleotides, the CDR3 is TGTGCCAGCAGCCACACTAGCGGGACCTACAATGAGCAGTTCTTC. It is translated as CASSHTSGTYNEQFF.

The CDR3 DNA reads TGTGCCAGCAGAATAGGGGGCCCCAACACTGAAGCTTTCTTT. This encodes CASRIGGPNTEAFF. The rearrangement joins TRBV28 to TRBJ1-1; 7 bases are a match to TRBD1. Germline V lookup: CDR1 MDHEN, CDR2 SYDVKM. Trimming cost V 6 bases and J 2 bases; bases outside gene matches: 6. This CDR3 region has 14 residues.

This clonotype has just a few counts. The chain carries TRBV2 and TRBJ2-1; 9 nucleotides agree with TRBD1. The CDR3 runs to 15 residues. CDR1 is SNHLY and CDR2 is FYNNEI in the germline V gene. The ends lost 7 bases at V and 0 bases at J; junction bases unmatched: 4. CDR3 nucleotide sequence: TGTGCCAGCAATAACAGGGGGCTCTCCTACAATGAGCAGTTCTTC. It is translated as CASNNRGLSYNEQFF.

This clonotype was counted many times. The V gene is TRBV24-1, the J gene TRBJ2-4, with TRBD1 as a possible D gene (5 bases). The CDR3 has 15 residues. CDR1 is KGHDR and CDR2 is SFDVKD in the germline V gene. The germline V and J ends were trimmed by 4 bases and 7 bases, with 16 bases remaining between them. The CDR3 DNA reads TGTGCCACCAGTGACCACAGGAATACAATGAACATTCAGTACTTC. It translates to CATSDHRNTMNIQYF.

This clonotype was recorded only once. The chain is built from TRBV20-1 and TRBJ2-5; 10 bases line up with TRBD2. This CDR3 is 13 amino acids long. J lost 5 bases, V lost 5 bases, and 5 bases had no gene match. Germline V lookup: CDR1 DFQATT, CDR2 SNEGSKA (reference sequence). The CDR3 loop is CSAWTSGWETQYF. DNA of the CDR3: TGCAGTGCTTGGACTAGCGGTTGGGAGACCCAGTACTTC.

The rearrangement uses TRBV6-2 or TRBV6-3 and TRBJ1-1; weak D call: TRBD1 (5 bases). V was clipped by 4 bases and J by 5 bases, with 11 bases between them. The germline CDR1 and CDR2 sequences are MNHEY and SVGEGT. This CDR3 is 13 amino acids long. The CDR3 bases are TGTGCCAGCAGTTGGGACGGGGGGACTGAAGCTTTCTTT. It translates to CASSWDGGTEAFF.

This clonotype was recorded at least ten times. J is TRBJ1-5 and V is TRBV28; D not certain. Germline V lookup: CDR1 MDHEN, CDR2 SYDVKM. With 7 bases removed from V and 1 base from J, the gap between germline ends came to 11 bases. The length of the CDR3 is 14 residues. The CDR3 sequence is CASKILRSNQPQHF. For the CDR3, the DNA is TGTGCCAGCAAGATACTTAGAAGCAATCAGCCCCAGCATTTT.

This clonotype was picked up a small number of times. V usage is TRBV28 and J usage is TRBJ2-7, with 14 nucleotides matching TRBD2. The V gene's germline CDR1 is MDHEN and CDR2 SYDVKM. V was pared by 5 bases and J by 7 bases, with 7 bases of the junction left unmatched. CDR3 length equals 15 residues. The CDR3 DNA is TGTGCCAGCAGTCCCGGGACTAGCGGGAGTCTTGAGCAGTACTTC. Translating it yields CASSPGTSGSLEQYF.

CDR3 sequence reads: CASSYLDRGLSYEQYF. CDR3 nucleotides: TGTGCCAGCAGTTACCTCGACAGGGGGCTCTCCTACGAGCAGTACTTC. This chain connects TRBV28 to TRBJ2-7; TRBD1 matches at 10 bases. Germline V CDR1 and CDR2: MDHEN, SYDVKM. The CDR3 runs 16 residues. With V trimmed by 4 bases and J by 0 bases, 6 bases remained unmatched. The full variable domain, rest sourced from reference TRBV28 and TRBJ2-7, is DVKVTQSSRYLVKRTGEKVFLECVQDMDHENMFWYRQDPGLGLRLIYFSYDVKMKEKGDIPEGYSVSREKKERFSLILESASTNQTSMYLCASSYLDRGLSYEQYFGPGTRLTVT.

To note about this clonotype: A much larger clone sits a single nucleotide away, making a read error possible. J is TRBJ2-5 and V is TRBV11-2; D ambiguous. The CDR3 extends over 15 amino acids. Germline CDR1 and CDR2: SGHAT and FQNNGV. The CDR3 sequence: CASSSRTWYQETRYF. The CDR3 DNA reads TGTGCCAGCAGCTCAAGGACGTGGTACCAAGAGACCCGGTACTTC.

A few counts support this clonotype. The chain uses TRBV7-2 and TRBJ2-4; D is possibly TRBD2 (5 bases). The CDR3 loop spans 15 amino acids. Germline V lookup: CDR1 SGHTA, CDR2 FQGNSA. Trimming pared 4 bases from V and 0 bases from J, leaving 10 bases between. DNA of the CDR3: TGTGCCAGCAGCTCGTACCTAGCAGCCAAAAACATTCAGTACTTC. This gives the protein CASSSYLAAKNIQYF.

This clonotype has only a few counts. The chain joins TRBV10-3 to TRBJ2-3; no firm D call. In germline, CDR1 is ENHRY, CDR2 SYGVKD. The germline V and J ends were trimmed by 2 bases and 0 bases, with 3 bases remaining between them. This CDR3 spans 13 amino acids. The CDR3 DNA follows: TGTGCCATCAGTGAGGGGAGCACAGATACGCAGTATTTT. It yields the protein CAISEGSTDTQYF.

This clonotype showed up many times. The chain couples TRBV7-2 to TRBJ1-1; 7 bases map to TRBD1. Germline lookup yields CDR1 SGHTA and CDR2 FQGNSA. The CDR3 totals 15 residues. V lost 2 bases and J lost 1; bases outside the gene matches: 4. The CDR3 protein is CASSLIKGANTEAFF. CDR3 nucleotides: TGTGCCAGCAGCTTAATAAAGGGGGCGAACACTGAAGCTTTCTTT.

The CDR3 DNA reads as TGTGCCAGCAGCTTCAGACGGGGTAACAATGAGCAGTTCTTC. This encodes CASSFRRGNNEQFF. V is TRBV7-8 and J is TRBJ2-1; the D gene is possibly TRBD2 (5 bases). The germline V and J ends were trimmed by 3 bases and 5 bases, with 11 bases remaining between them. CDR3 size: 14 residues. The germline V gene encodes CDR1 SGHVS and CDR2 FQNEAQ.

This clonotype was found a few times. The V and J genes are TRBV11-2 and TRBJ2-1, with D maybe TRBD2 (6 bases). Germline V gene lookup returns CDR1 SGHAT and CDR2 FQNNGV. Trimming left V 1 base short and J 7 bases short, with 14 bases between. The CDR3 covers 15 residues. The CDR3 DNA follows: TGTGCCAGCAGCTTAGGGCCAGGGAGGTGGAATGAGCAGTTCTTC. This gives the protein CASSLGPGRWNEQFF.

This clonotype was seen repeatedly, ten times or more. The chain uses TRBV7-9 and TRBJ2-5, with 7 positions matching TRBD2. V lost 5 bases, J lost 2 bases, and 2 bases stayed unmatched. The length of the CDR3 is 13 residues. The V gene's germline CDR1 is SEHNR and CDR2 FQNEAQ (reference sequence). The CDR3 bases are TGTGCCAGCAGCCAGGGACTACAAGAGACCCAGTACTTC. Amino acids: CASSQGLQETQYF.

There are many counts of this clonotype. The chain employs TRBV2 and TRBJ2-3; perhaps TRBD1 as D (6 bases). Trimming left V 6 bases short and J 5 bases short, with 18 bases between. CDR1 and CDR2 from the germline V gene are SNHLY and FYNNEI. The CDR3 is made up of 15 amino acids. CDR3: CASSPGTRVGDTQYF. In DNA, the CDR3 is TGTGCCAGCAGCCCCGGGACACGAGTAGGAGATACGCAGTATTTT.

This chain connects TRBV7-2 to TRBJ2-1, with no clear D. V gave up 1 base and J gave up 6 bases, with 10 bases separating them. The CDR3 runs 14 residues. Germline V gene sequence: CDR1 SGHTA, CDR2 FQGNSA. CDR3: CASSLGLTINEQFF. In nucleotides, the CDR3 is TGTGCCAGCAGCTTAGGGCTGACGATCAATGAGCAGTTCTTC.

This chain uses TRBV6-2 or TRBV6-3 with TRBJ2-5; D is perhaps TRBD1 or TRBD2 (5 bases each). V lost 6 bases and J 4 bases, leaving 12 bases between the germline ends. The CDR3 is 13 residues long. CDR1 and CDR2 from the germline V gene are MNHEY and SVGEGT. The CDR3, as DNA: TGTGCCAGCAGCCGGGGACCTTTAGAGACCCAGTACTTC. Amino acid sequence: CASSRGPLETQYF.